Following are 20 T cell receptor beta chains from one sample sequenced in a study of blood T cell repertoires in COVID-19 (dated by TCRdb to 2019 to 2021). The library was produced with the immunoSEQ multiplex PCR assay. TCRdb obtained this table from immuneACCESS and retained in-frame rearrangements with V and J assigned. These tables miss some clones; where compared with another copy, unresolved V genes account for less than half of the shortfall, and the remainder is unexplained. This sample gives roughly 400,000 clones in total; roughly 89% of them show up just once. In total, the top ten clones hold 10% of the sample. The sequenced material came from PBMCs or T cells enriched from blood (not recorded which). The receptors shown here come from a woman in her forties or fifties who had recovered from COVID-19.

This rearrangement joins TRBV5-1 to TRBJ2-3, with D possibly TRBD2 on 6 matching bases. Per germline, CDR1 SGHRS and CDR2 YFSETQ. Trimming took 4 bases from V and 4 from J, leaving 16 bases between them. This CDR3 spans 15 amino acids. DNA for the CDR3: TGCGCCAGCAGCGAGGACTATCCTTCCTCAGATACGCAGTATTTT. It encodes CASSEDYPSSDTQYF.

The chain links TRBV18 to TRBJ1-5; no firm D call. CDR3 size: 12 residues. Germline V gene data show CDR1 as KGHSH and CDR2 as LQKENI. Trimming pared 5 bases from V and 1 base from J, leaving 3 bases between. CDR3 region: CASSESNQPQHF. CDR3 DNA sequence: TGTGCCAGCTCAGAGAGCAATCAGCCCCAGCATTTT. The entire variable domain, with the rest obtained from reference TRBV18 and TRBJ1-5, is as follows: NAGVMQNPRHLVRRRGQEARLRCSPMKGHSHVYWYRQLPEEGLKFMVYLQKENIIDESGMPKERFSAEFPKEGPSILRIQQVVRGDSAAYFCASSESNQPQHFGDGTRLSIL.

This clone was seen a few times. The rearrangement joins TRBV4-1 to TRBJ2-5; 9 nucleotides agree with TRBD1. The CDR3 spans 15 residues. Germline values: CDR1 MGHRA, CDR2 YSYEKL. V lost 0 bases, J lost 7 bases, and 6 bases stayed unmatched. The CDR3 loop reads CASSQDTGQGWTQYF. The CDR3 DNA follows: TGCGCCAGCAGCCAAGATACAGGACAGGGGTGGACCCAGTACTTC.

The chain links TRBV4-3 to TRBJ2-2; maybe TRBD2 (7 bases). Germline loops: CDR1 LGHNA, CDR2 YSLEER. V gave up 4 bases and J gave up 6 bases, with 21 bases separating them. CDR3 size: 17 residues. CDR3 coding DNA: TGCGCCAGCAGCCCCCACCTGGGGGGGGCCGTGGCCGGGGAGCTGTTTTTT. This encodes CASSPHLGGAVAGELFF.

The chain carries TRBV10-3 and TRBJ1-6; D is possibly TRBD1 (6 bases). This CDR3 is 15 amino acids long. The V end lost 6 bases, the J end lost 7 bases, and 16 bases lay between the germline ends. Germline assignment: CDR1 ENHRY and CDR2 SYGVKD. CDR3 amino acids: CAISRQDLLNSPLHF. The CDR3 DNA follows: TGTGCCATCAGCCGACAGGACCTACTGAATTCACCCCTCCACTTT.

The gene calls are TRBV7-3 and TRBJ2-1; D uncertain. V lost 6 bases and J 4 bases, leaving 19 bases between the germline ends. Germline V gene sequence: CDR1 SGHTA, CDR2 FQGTGA. CDR3 size: 16 residues. CDR3 sequence: CASSSPRSKPYNEQFF. CDR3 in DNA: TGTGCCAGCAGTTCTCCTCGGTCGAAGCCTTACAATGAGCAGTTCTTC.

The chain has TRBV7-9 and TRBJ1-2, with 8 bases fitting TRBD1. The CDR3 spans 14 residues. The germline CDR1 and CDR2 sequences are SEHNR and FQNEAQ (reference sequence). J was trimmed by 5 bases and V by 3 bases; bases with no gene match: 5. The CDR3 bases are TGTGCCAGCAGCTTTTGGACAGGGAATTATGGCTACACCTTC. Amino acids: CASSFWTGNYGYTF.

V gene TRBV5-5 combines with J gene TRBJ2-7; 7 nucleotides line up with TRBD1. The CDR3 contains 14 residues. The germline gives CDR1 SGHKS, CDR2 YYEKEE (reference sequence). Trimming cost V 4 bases and J 4 bases; bases outside gene matches: 8. The CDR3 region has the DNA TGTGCCAGCAGCCCCGATTCGGGACAGTACGAGCAGTACTTC. Amino acids: CASSPDSGQYEQYF. Complete variable domain (other parts from reference TRBV5-5 and TRBJ2-7): DAGVTQSPTHLIKTRGQQVTLRCSPISGHKSVSWYQQVLGQGPQFIFQYYEKEERGRGNFPDRFSARQFPNYSSELNVNALLLGDSALYLCASSPDSGQYEQYFGPGTRLTVT.

The chain is built from TRBV30 and TRBJ1-2; D is unclear. The CDR3 runs 13 residues. Per the germline V gene, CDR1 is GTSNPN and CDR2 is SVGIG (reference sequence). Trimming stripped 3 bases from V and 0 bases from J, with 8 bases between. CDR3 sequence: CAWRLFPNYGYTF. The CDR3 DNA sequence: TGTGCCTGGAGGTTATTTCCTAACTATGGCTACACCTTC. The full variable domain, its missing parts supplied by reference TRBV30 and TRBJ1-2, is SQTIHQWPATLVQPVGSPLSLECTVEGTSNPNLYWYRQAAGRGLQLLFYSVGIGQISSEVPQNLSASRPQDRQFILSSKKLLLSDSGFYLCAWRLFPNYGYTFGSGTRLTVV.

J is TRBJ1-2 and V is TRBV2; 7 nucleotides align to TRBD1. The CDR3 spans 15 residues. Germline V gives CDR1 SNHLY, CDR2 FYNNEI. The V segment lost 6 bases and the J segment 6 bases; nucleotides outside the gene matches: 13. The CDR3 region has the DNA TGTGCCAGCAGGGCGACGACAGGGAAGGTGAATGGCTACACCTTC. It is translated as CASRATTGKVNGYTF. Full variable domain (remainder filled in from reference TRBV2 and TRBJ1-2): EPEVTQTPSHQVTQMGQEVILRCVPISNHLYFYWYRQILGQKVEFLVSFYNNEISEKSEIFDDQFSVERPDGSNFTLKIRSTKLEDSAMYFCASRATTGKVNGYTFGSGTRLTVV.

The CDR3 DNA reads TGTGCCAGCAGTCCCGGGACAGGGTTTGAAAAACTGTTTTTT. Residues: CASSPGTGFEKLFF. The chain combines TRBV6-4 with TRBJ1-4, with 9 positions matching TRBD1. The trim removed 5 bases at V and 7 bases at J, leaving 5 bases unmatched. Germline lookup yields CDR1 MRHNA and CDR2 SNTAGT. The CDR3 consists of 14 residues.

The chain has TRBV19 and TRBJ1-2; D is possibly TRBD1 (5 bases). The V end lost 7 bases, the J end lost 6 bases, and 18 bases lay between the germline ends. Germline loops: CDR1 LNHDA, CDR2 SQIVND (reference sequence). The CDR3 consists of 14 residues. This CDR3 is CASTSRSGIDGYTF. The CDR3 nucleotides read TGTGCCAGTACCTCCCGGTCAGGGATCGATGGCTACACCTTC.

The gene calls are TRBV7-8 and TRBJ2-7; 11 positions agree with TRBD2. The ends lost 5 bases at V and 10 bases at J; junction bases unmatched: 4. Per the germline V gene, CDR1 is SGHVS and CDR2 is FQNEAQ. This CDR3 is 12 amino acids long. The CDR3 protein is CASSPSGGTQYF. CDR3 in DNA: TGTGCCAGCAGCCCTAGCGGGGGGACTCAGTACTTC. Full variable domain (missing parts from reference TRBV7-8 and TRBJ2-7): GAGVSQSPRYKVAKRGQDVALRCDPISGHVSLFWYQQALGQGPEFLTYFQNEAQLDKSGLPSDRFFAERPEGSVSTLKIQRTQQEDSAVYLCASSPSGGTQYFGPGTRLTVT.

The chain employs TRBV2 and TRBJ1-4, with D possibly TRBD1 on 6 matching bases. The CDR3 is made up of 14 amino acids. CDR1 SNHLY and CDR2 FYNNEI come from the germline V gene. The V end was cut by 6 bases, the J end by 8 bases, with 16 bases between. The CDR3: CASSTGGTLEKLFF. The CDR3 bases are TGTGCCAGCAGCACTGGGGGCACCTTGGAAAAACTGTTTTTT.

This chain joins TRBV27 and TRBJ1-2; 7 bases line up with TRBD1. V was pared by 0 bases and J by 6 bases, with 4 bases of the junction left unmatched. This CDR3 is built from 14 residues. Germline V gives CDR1 MNHEY, CDR2 SMNVEV (reference sequence). CDR3 bases: TGTGCCAGCAGTTTATCTCCAGGGGGTAATGGCTACACCTTC. Translating it yields CASSLSPGGNGYTF.

The chain is built from TRBV25-1 and TRBJ2-7, with a weak D call TRBD1 (6 bases). This CDR3 has 12 amino acids. The germline V gene has CDR1 MGHDK and CDR2 SYGVNS. The V and J ends lost 6 bases and 6 bases respectively, with 12 bases between them. The CDR3 loop reads CASSTGFGEQYF. The CDR3 DNA is TGTGCCAGCAGCACAGGGTTCGGCGAGCAGTACTTC.

V usage is TRBV7-9 and J usage is TRBJ1-1; TRBD1 matches 7 bases. V was clipped by 3 bases and J by 6 bases; unmatched bases: 1. The length of the CDR3 is 12 residues. Germline values: CDR1 SEHNR, CDR2 FQNEAQ (reference sequence). For the CDR3, the DNA is TGTGCCAGCAGCTTGGACAGGCCTGAAGCTTTCTTT. Protein product: CASSLDRPEAFF. Supplemented by reference TRBV7-9 and TRBJ1-1, the full variable domain reads DTGVSQNPRHKITKRGQNVTFRCDPISEHNRLYWYRQTLGQGPEFLTYFQNEAQLEKSRLLSDRFSAERPKGSFSTLEIQRTEQGDSAMYLCASSLDRPEAFFGQGTRLTVV.

This chain joins TRBV5-1 and TRBJ1-1; 7 nucleotides agree with TRBD1. With 3 bases clipped from V and 8 bases from J, the junction kept 10 bases outside the gene matches. CDR3 length equals 14 residues. Germline assignment: CDR1 SGHRS and CDR2 YFSETQ. In nucleotides, the CDR3 is TGCGCCAGCAGCTGGGGCGGGACAGCAACAGAAGCTTTCTTT. Its translation is CASSWGGTATEAFF.

The chain links TRBV5-1 to TRBJ2-2; 8 nucleotides line up with TRBD1. V shed 1 base and J 5 bases; nucleotides not matched to a gene: 1. Germline loops: CDR1 SGHRS, CDR2 YFSETQ. This CDR3 has 14 residues. In DNA form, the CDR3 reads TGCGCCAGCAGCTTGCGACAGGGGACCGGGGAGCTGTTTTTT. As protein: CASSLRQGTGELFF.

This chain joins TRBV30 and TRBJ1-6; no clear D gene. V shed 0 bases and J shed 7 bases, with 19 bases lying between them. Looked up from germline, CDR1 is GTSNPN and CDR2 is SVGIG (reference sequence). The CDR3 covers 17 residues. CDR3 DNA: TGTGCCTGGAGTGTACAGTCAGGTCGGATGGCGAATTCACCCCTCCACTTT. Translating it yields CAWSVQSGRMANSPLHF.